The rows below give T cell receptor beta chains drawn from one sample of a study of T cell changes during pregnancy in multiple sclerosis. Profiling relied on immunoSEQ multiplex PCR, and the TCRdb table lists in-frame clones only, not all of them. The profile shows about 83,000 clones, more than 90% of them singletons. Sequencing used peripheral blood, obtained in the second trimester of pregnancy. These receptors all come from a female donor with multiple sclerosis, enrolled in a pregnancy study. Both conserved end residues are part of each CDR3.

V gene	J gene	CDR3 protein
TRBV7-9	TRBJ1-2	CASSLKSGYTF
TRBV27	TRBJ2-3	CASRGLGLAASTDTQYF
TRBV5-4	TRBJ1-2	CASRGTRGQGASGYTF
TRBV28	TRBJ2-2	CASSFDLVWNTGELFF
TRBV27	TRBJ2-7	CASSPSTGSQSYEQYF
TRBV2	TRBJ2-3	CASSPMNGAGGTDTQYF
TRBV7-3	TRBJ1-2	CASSPRAGNYGYTF
TRBV4-2	TRBJ2-3	CASSPGSTDTQYF
TRBV19	TRBJ1-5	CASSPPGQGWRYSNQPQHF
TRBV27	TRBJ1-5	CASSTGGRGNQPQHF
TRBV29-1	TRBJ2-7	CSVVGTAYEQYF
TRBV12-5	TRBJ2-7	CASGPSGQKPIYEQYF
TRBV7-9	TRBJ1-1	CASSFRVSTEAFF
TRBV7-3	TRBJ2-7	CASSLRSGAREQYF
TRBV18	TRBJ2-2	CASSPGLYAGELFF
TRBV11-2	TRBJ1-2	CASSLDQRTGLRVGYTF
TRBV14	TRBJ2-5	CASSQDRDSGRVYQETQYF
TRBV15	TRBJ1-1	CATSGRTGWSGGEAFF
TRBV7-8	TRBJ2-7	CASSLPQGPTYEQYF
TRBV9	TRBJ2-3	CASSVGARQDTQYF
TRBV6-1	TRBJ2-5	CASSEAFGLAGSGTQYF
TRBV6-6	TRBJ2-3	CASSYSTRAVTDTQYF
TRBV6-6	TRBJ1-2	CASGADIYGYTF
TRBV7-9	TRBJ1-2	CASSMTGERYGYTF
TRBV19	TRBJ1-2	CASIGTGLSYGYTF
TRBV27	TRBJ2-7	CASSAGSPGGYF
TRBV6-1	TRBJ1-1	CASSDPGQYTEAFF
TRBV7-2	TRBJ2-4	CASSLGSGQGRNIQYF
TRBV28	TRBJ2-3	CASSRQVTDTQYF
TRBV21-1	TRBJ2-7	CASSKGGLLDGEQYF
TRBV7-6	TRBJ2-7	CASSLGAGSSEQYF
TRBV6-1	TRBJ2-7	CASWGRDRGSNEQYF
TRBV2	TRBJ2-7	CASSESRTRQHF
TRBV10-3	TRBJ2-1	CAIKTSGLGGVSDEQFF
TRBV7-9	TRBJ2-7	CASSFTGGGSPYEQYF
TRBV2	TRBJ2-7	CASSEAPQGSYEQYF
TRBV19	TRBJ2-2	CASNPSGRTGELFF
TRBV27	TRBJ2-1	CASRGREGSYNEQFF
TRBV6-6	TRBJ2-4	CASSSLSRRAKNIQYF
TRBV19	TRBJ1-1	CASSMMANTEAFF
TRBV7-9	TRBJ2-2	CASSLGGRGLFF
TRBV18	TRBJ2-2	CASSPNRLAGGNTGELFF
TRBV5-1	TRBJ1-4	CASSLSGGEKLFF
TRBV29-1	TRBJ2-2	CSVDSAGDGTGELFF
TRBV21-1	TRBJ2-2	CASSRPGAGAAGTGELFF
TRBV30	TRBJ1-1	CAWSTGLGETEAFF
TRBV9	TRBJ1-2	CASNRGGYGYTF
TRBV4-3	TRBJ1-2	CASSHRQGYTF
TRBV7-7	TRBJ1-1	CASSLDPDTEAFF
TRBV11-2	TRBJ1-1	CASSSGQGVYTEAFF
TRBV2	TRBJ2-1	CASRDSPGGGHEQFF
TRBV6-1	TRBJ2-7	CASSEAGGWLAGVYEQYF
TRBV9	TRBJ1-3	CASSVGRTGVGNTIYF
TRBV11-2	TRBJ1-2	CASSSDGGYYGYTF
TRBV9	TRBJ2-7	CASSVRAGAAEQYF
TRBV5-6	TRBJ2-1	CASTRGGSSYNEQFF
TRBV5-1	TRBJ2-2	CASSLPSGFGELFF
TRBV5-8	TRBJ2-7	CASSSGQIILRNEQYF
TRBV7-2	TRBJ2-3	CASSSLRTDTQYF